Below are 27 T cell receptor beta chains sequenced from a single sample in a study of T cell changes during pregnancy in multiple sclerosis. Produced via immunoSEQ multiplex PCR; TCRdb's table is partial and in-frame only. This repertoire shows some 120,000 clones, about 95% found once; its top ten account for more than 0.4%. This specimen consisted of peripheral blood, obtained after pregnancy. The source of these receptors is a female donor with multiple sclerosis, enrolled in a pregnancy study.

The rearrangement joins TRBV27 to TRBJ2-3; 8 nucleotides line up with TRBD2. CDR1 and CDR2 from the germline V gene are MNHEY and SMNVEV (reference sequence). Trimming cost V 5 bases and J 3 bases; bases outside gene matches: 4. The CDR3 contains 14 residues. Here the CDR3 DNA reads TGTGCCAGCAGTGTTAGCGGGAATACAGATACGCAGTATTTT. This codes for CASSVSGNTDTQYF.

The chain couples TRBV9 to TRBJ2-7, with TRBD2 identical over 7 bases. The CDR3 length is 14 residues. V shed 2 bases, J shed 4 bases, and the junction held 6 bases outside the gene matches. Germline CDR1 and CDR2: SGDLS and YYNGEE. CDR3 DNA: TGTGCCAGCAGCGTCGGGACTATGGGTTACGAGCAGTACTTC. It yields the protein CASSVGTMGYEQYF.

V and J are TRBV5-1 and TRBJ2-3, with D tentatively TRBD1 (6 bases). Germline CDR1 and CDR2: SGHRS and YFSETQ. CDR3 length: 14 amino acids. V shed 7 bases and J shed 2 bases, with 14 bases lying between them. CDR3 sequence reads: CASLYRDDTDTQYF. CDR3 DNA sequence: TGCGCCAGCCTCTACAGGGATGACACAGATACGCAGTATTTT.

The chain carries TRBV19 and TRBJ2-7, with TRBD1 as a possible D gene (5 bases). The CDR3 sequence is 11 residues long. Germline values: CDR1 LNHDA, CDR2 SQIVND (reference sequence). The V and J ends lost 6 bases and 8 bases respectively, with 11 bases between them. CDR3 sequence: CASSNQGKQYF. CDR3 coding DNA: TGTGCCAGTAGCAACCAGGGTAAGCAGTACTTC.

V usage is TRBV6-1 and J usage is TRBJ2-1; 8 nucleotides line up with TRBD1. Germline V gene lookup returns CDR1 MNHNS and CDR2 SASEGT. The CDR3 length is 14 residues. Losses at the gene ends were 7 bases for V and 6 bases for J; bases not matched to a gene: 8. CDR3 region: CASTTDRVGNEQFF. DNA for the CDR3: TGTGCCAGCACCACGGACAGGGTTGGCAATGAGCAGTTCTTC.

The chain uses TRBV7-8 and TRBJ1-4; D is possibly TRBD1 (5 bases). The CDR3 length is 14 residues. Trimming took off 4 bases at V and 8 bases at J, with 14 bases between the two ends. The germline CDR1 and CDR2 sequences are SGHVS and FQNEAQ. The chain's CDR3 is CASSYQTQGEKLFF. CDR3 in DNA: TGTGCCAGCAGCTACCAGACCCAGGGCGAAAAACTGTTTTTT.

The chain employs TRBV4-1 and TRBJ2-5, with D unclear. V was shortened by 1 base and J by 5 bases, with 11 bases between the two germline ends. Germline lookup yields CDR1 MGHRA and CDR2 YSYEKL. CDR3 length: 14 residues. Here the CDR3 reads CASSQGSLSETQYF. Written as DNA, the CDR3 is TGCGCCAGCAGCCAAGGGTCCCTGAGCGAGACCCAGTACTTC.

This CDR3 is CASSLPRLTGMNTEAFF. The CDR3 DNA sequence: TGTGCCAGCAGCTTGCCGAGACTTACAGGAATGAACACTGAAGCTTTCTTT. This chain joins TRBV5-4 and TRBJ1-1, with a possible D match to TRBD1 (5 bases). Trimming left V 1 base short and J 0 bases short, with 16 bases between. The germline V gene encodes CDR1 SGHNT and CDR2 YYREEE (reference sequence). The CDR3 sequence is 17 residues long.

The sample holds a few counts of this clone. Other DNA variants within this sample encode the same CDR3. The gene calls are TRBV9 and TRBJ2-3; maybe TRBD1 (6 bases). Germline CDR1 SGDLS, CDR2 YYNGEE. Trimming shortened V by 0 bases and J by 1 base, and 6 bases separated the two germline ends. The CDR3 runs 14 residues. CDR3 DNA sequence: TGTGCCAGCAGCGTAGGGACAGGCACAGATACGCAGTATTTT. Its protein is CASSVGTGTDTQYF. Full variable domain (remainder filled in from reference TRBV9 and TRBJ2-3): DSGVTQTPKHLITATGQRVTLRCSPRSGDLSVYWYQQSLDQGLQFLIQYYNGEERAKGNILERFSAQQFPDLHSELNLSSLELGDSALYFCASSVGTGTDTQYFGPGTRLTVL.

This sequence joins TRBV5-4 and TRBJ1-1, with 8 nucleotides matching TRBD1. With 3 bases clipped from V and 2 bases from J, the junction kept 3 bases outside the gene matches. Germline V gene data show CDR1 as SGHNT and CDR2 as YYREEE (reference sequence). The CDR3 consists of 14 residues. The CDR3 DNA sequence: TGTGCCAGCAGCTCTGACAGGGGTAACACTGAAGCTTTCTTT. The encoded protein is CASSSDRGNTEAFF.

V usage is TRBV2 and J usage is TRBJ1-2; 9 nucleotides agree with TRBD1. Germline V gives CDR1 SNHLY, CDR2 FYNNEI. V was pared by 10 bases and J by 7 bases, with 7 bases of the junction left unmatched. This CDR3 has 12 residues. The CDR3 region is CAIVQGARGYTF. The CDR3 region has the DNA TGTGCCATAGTACAGGGGGCACGTGGCTACACCTTC.

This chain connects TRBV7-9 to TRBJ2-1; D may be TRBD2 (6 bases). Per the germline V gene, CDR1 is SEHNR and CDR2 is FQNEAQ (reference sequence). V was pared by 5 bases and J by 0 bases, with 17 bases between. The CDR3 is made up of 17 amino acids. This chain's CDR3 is CASSIHGGRSSYNEQFF. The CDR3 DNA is TGTGCCAGCAGCATACATGGTGGGAGGAGCTCCTACAATGAGCAGTTCTTC.

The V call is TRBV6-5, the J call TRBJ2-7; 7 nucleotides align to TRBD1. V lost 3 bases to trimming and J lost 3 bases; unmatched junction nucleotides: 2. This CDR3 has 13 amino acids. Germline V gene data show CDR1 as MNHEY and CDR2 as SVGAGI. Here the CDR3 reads CASSYGTVYEQYF. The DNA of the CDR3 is TGTGCCAGCAGTTATGGGACAGTCTACGAGCAGTACTTC.

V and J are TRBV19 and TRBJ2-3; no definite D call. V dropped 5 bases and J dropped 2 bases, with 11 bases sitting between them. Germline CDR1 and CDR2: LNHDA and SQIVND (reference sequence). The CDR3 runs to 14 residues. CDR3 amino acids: CASSPQTNTDTQYF. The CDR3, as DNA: TGTGCCAGTAGTCCCCAGACAAACACAGATACGCAGTATTTT.

CDR3 protein: CASSPIEDRYQETQYF. CDR3 in DNA: TGTGCCAGCTCACCGATAGAGGACAGATATCAAGAGACCCAGTACTTC. The rearrangement uses TRBV18 and TRBJ2-5; maybe TRBD1 (6 bases). V lost 3 bases and J 2 bases, leaving 16 bases between the germline ends. There are 16 residues in the CDR3. Germline loops: CDR1 KGHSH, CDR2 LQKENI.

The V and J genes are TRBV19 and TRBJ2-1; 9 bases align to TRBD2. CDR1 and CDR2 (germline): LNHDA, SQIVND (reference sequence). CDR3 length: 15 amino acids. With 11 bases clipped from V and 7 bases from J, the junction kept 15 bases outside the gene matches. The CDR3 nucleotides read TGTGCCCCACATGTCTGGACTAGCGTTGAGAATGAGCAGTTCTTC. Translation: CAPHVWTSVENEQFF. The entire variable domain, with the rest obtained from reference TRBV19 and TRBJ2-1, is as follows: DGGITQSPKYLFRKEGQNVTLSCEQNLNHDAMYWYRQDPGQGLRLIYYSQIVNDFQKGDIAEGYSVSREKKESFPLTVTSAQKNPTAFYLCAPHVWTSVENEQFFGPGTRLTVL.

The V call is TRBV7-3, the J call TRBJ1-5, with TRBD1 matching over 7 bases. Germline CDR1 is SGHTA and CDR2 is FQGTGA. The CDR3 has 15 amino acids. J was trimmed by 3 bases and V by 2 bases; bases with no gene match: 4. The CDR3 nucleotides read TGTGCCAGCAGCTTAGAAGGGGGCAACAATCAGCCCCAGCATTTT. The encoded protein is CASSLEGGNNQPQHF.

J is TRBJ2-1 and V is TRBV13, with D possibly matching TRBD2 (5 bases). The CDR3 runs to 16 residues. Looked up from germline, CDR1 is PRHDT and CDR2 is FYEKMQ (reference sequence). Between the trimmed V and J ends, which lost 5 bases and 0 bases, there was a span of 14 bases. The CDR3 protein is CASSHRLGSSYNEQFF. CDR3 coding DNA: TGTGCCAGCAGCCATCGACTGGGGAGCTCCTACAATGAGCAGTTCTTC.

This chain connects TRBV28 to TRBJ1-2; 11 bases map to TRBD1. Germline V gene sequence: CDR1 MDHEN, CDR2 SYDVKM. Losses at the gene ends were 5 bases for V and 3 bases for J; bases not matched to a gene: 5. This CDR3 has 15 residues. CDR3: CASSPGTGGHYGYTF. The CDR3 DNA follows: TGTGCCAGCAGTCCAGGGACAGGGGGACACTATGGCTACACCTTC.

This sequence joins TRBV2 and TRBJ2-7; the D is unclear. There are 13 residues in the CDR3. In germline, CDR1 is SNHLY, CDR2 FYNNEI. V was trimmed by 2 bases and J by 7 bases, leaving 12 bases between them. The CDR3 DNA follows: TGTGCCAGCAGTGAATTTCGGAGCGAGGAGCAGTACTTC. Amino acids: CASSEFRSEEQYF.

CDR3 loop: CASRLSGANVLTF. In DNA, the CDR3 is TGTGCCAGCAGGTTATCTGGGGCCAACGTCCTGACTTTC. The chain joins TRBV9 to TRBJ2-6, with no clear D. The CDR3 is made up of 13 amino acids. The germline V gene encodes CDR1 SGDLS and CDR2 YYNGEE. Trimming stripped 5 bases from V and 1 base from J, with 4 bases between. The full variable domain, rest sourced from reference TRBV9 and TRBJ2-6, is DSGVTQTPKHLITATGQRVTLRCSPRSGDLSVYWYQQSLDQGLQFLIQYYNGEERAKGNILERFSAQQFPDLHSELNLSSLELGDSALYFCASRLSGANVLTFGAGSRLTVL.

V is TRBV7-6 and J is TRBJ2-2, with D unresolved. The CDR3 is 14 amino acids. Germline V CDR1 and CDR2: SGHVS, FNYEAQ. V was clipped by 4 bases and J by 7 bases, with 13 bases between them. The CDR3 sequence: CASSSAPYGGELFF. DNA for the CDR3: TGTGCCAGCAGCTCAGCTCCCTACGGCGGGGAGCTGTTTTTT.

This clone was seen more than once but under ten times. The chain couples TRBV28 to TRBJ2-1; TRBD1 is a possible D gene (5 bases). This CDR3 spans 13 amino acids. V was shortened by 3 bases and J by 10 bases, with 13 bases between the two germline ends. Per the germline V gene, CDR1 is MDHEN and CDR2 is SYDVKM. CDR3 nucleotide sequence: TGTGCCAGCAGTTTGGGGCTGACAGCGGAGCAGTTCTTC. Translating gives CASSLGLTAEQFF.

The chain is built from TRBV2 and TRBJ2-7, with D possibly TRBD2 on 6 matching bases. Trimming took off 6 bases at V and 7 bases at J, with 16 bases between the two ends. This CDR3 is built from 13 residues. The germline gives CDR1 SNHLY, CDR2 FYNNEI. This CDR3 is CASRTPGGLEQYF. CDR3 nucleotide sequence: TGTGCCAGCAGGACCCCTGGGGGGTTAGAGCAGTACTTC.

The CDR3 DNA is TGTGCCAGCAGCCGCCCCCGGGGTTCCTCCTACAATGAGCAGTTCTTC. Translating it yields CASSRPRGSSYNEQFF. The chain joins TRBV28 to TRBJ2-1, with D perhaps matching TRBD2 (5 bases). V dropped 6 bases and J dropped 0 bases, with 15 bases sitting between them. Germline V gene data show CDR1 as MDHEN and CDR2 as SYDVKM. The CDR3 covers 16 residues.

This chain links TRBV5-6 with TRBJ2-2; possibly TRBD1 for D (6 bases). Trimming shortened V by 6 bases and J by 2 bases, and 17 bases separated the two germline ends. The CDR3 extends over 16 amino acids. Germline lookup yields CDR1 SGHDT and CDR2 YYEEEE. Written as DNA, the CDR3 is TGTGCCAGCACCCTACCAGGGACAACTAACACCGGGGAGCTGTTTTTT. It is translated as CASTLPGTTNTGELFF.

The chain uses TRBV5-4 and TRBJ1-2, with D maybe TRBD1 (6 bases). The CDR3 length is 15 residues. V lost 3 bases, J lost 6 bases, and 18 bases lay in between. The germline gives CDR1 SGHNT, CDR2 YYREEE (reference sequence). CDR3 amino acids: CASSSRPGARDGYTF. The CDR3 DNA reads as TGTGCCAGCAGCTCGAGGCCAGGGGCCCGGGATGGCTACACCTTC.